This passage covers 2 T cell receptor beta chains from one sample sequenced in a study of blood T cell repertoires in COVID-19. The method was immunoSEQ multiplex PCR; TCRdb's version includes in-frame clones alone and lacks a portion of them. Counted here are about 250,000 clones, around 89% occurring once; the ten biggest clones make up around 0.8%. Sequencing used peripheral blood. The source of these receptors is a man aged 25 to 40 with acute or convalescent COVID-19.

The chain recombines TRBV19 with TRBJ1-2; perhaps TRBD1 as D (6 bases). From germline, CDR1 is LNHDA and CDR2 SQIVND (reference sequence). The V and J ends lost 5 bases and 2 bases respectively, with 15 bases between them. The CDR3 is 15 amino acids. In nucleotides, the CDR3 is TGTGCCAGTAGTGAGTTAACAGGGAACAACTATGGCTACACCTTC. This encodes CASSELTGNNYGYTF.

The gene calls are TRBV3-1 (or the pseudogene TRBV3-2) and TRBJ2-5; maybe TRBD2 (5 bases). The V gene's germline CDR1 is LGHDT and CDR2 YNNKEL (reference sequence). V lost 2 bases and J lost 7, with 8 bases in between. The CDR3 runs 12 residues. Written as DNA, the CDR3 is TGTGCCAGCAGCCAAACTGAGGGGACCCAGTACTTC. It translates to CASSQTEGTQYF.